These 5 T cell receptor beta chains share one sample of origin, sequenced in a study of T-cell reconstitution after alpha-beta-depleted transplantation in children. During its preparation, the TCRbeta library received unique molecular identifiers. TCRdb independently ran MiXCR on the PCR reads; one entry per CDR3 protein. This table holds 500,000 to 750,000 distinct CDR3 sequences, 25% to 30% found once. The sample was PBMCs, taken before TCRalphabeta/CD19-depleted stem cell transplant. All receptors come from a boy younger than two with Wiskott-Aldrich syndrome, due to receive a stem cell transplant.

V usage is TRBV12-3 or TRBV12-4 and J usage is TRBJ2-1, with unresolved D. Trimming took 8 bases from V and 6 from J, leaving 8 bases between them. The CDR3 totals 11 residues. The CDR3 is CASRSLNEQFF. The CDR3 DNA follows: TGTGCCAGCCGGTCCCTCAATGAGCAGTTCTTC.

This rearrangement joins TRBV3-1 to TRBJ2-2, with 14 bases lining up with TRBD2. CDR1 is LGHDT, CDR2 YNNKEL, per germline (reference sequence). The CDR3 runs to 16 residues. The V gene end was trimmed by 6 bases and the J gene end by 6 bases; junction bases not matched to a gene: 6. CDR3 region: CASRRLAGGHSGELFF. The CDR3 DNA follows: TGTGCCAGCAGACGACTAGCGGGAGGGCACTCCGGGGAGCTGTTTTTT.

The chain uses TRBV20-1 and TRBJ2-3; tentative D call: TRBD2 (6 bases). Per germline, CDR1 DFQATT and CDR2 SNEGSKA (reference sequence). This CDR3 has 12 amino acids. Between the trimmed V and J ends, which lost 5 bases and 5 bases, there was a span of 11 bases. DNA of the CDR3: TGCAGTGCTCGCGGGACGCGAGATACGCAGTATTTT. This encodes CSARGTRDTQYF.

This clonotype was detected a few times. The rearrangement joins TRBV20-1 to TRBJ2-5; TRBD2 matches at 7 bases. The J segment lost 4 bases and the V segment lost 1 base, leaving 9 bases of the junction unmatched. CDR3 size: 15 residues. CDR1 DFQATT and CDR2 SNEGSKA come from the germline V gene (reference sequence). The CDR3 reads CSARGGGRRGETQYF. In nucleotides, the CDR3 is TGCAGTGCTAGAGGGGGCGGGAGACGGGGAGAGACCCAGTACTTC.

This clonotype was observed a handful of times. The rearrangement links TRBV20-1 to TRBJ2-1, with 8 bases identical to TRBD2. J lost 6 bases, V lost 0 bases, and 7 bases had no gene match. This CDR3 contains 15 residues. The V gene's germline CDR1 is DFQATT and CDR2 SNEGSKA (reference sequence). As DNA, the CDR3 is TGCAGTGCTAGAGATCCCAGCGGGAGAGGCAATGAGCAGTTCTTC. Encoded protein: CSARDPSGRGNEQFF.